The following is a T cell receptor beta chain sequence with its context. A few counts support this clone. What this receptor recognizes is not known. Base qualities are not provided; no much larger clone lies one nucleotide away. V was cut back by 5 bases and J by 3 bases, leaving a gap of 14 bases between them. CDR1 SGHNT and CDR2 YENEEA were looked up in the germline V gene. Spanning cysteine to phenylalanine, the CDR3 consists of 14 amino acids. This entry keeps only the CDR3 DNA: 42 bases, framed from base 1. Ipilimumab was given at 1 mg/kg intravenously on day 1 of selected weeks, and checkpoint therapy started 14 to 28 days after autologous transplant. Nivolumab was given at 3 mg/kg intravenously on day 1 of weeks 1, 4, 7, 10, and every two weeks through week 26. This Phase Ib clinical trial tested ipilimumab plus nivolumab, a combined checkpoint inhibition, as consolidation after autologous stem cell transplantation.

This record belongs to a study of ipilimumab plus nivolumab after autologous stem cell transplantation listed by TCRdb under 2021. Regarding the study in general: A median of about five ipilimumab doses and under 10 nivolumab doses was received by trial patients. Included in the myeloma cohort were high-risk transplant-naive patients as well as patients relapsing within 3 years of a first autologous transplant. Patients in the trial were undergoing autologous transplant and had high-risk diffuse large B cell lymphoma, mature T cell lymphoma, or multiple myeloma. More than 30 patients made up the trial's intent-to-treat population. Summary of the overall study and its limitations: The authors stated that profiles of the T cell receptor repertoire, regulatory T cell phenotype and gut microbiota provided a biologic rationale for studying this approach further. Combined checkpoint inhibition as post-transplant consolidation was concluded by the authors to appear tolerable.

Libraries were constructed by the immunoSEQ multiplex PCR assay. Here the immuneACCESS table is served through TCRdb, limited to in-frame sequences with V and J called. Missing clones are a known gap in these copies; in checked studies unresolved V genes cover under half, and the rest lacks a known reason. The sample table holds about 10,000 clones, of which over 60% were seen once. About a fifth of the sample is held by the ten biggest clonotypes. The V gene is TRBV11-3 and the J gene is TRBJ2-7; the D gene could be either TRBD1 or TRBD2, each agreeing at 5 bases. The sequencing used PBMCs, collected in a trial of ipilimumab plus nivolumab as post-transplant consolidation. The sequence derives from a female donor with multiple myeloma. The CDR3 region: CASSPGTLGYEQYF. The nucleotide sequence reads TGTGCCAGCAGCCCAGGGACCCTAGGCTACGAGCAGTACTTC. Here the CDR3 is joined to the reference TRBV11-3 and TRBJ2-7 genes, and the full variable domain is: EAGVVQSPRYKIIEKKQPVAFWCNPISGHNTLYWYLQNLGQGPELLIRYENEEAVDDSQLPKDRFSAERLKGVDSTLKIQPAELGDSAVYLCASSPGTLGYEQYFGPGTRLTVT.